Here is one T cell receptor beta chain with its context. This clone's antigen is unknown. Base qualities were left out, and no much larger clone turns up one base away. Genomic DNA was extracted from sorted cells for sequencing of the TCRbeta CDR3 region. The immunoSEQ Assay was used to sequence the TCRbeta CDR3 regions. Drawn from immuneACCESS, this table holds only the in-frame rearrangements with V and J called that TCRdb kept. Clones are partly lost; checked studies trace under half to an unresolved V gene and leave the rest unexplained. The sample table records about 53,000 clones; roughly 83% of these occur just once. The biggest ten clones account for about 13% of the sample. The data stem from a study of OX40 agonist ivuxolimab in advanced cancers. Background for the entire study: Ivuxolimab was a fully human IgG2 agonistic monoclonal antibody targeting the costimulatory receptor OX40 (CD134). Intravenous ivuxolimab was administered to patients every 2 weeks at six dose levels: 0.01, 0.1, 0.3, 1.5, 3 and 10 mg/kg. Partial responses occurred in three dose-escalation patients: two with cutaneous melanoma and one with hepatocellular carcinoma. The purpose of peripheral TCRbeta sequencing was to test whether ivuxolimab changed TCR sequence diversity and led to clonal T-cell expansion. Among the approximately 50 dose-escalation patients, some 20 had hepatocellular carcinoma, 15 or so melanoma, 9 renal cell carcinoma and 9 head and neck cancer. The dose-escalation cohort was around 83% male with a mean age of around 62 years, ranging from roughly 23 to 85. The monotherapy dose-escalation portion (N of about 50 patients) of the phase I ivuxolimab trial is reported in the paper. Prior anti-PD-1, anti-PD-L1 or anti-CTLA-4 therapy was permitted, and checkpoint inhibitors had been received by about 37% of dose-escalation patients. The investigation overall reported the following: The antigen specificity of the peripheral T cells that underwent clonal expansion was not determined. On average, CD8+ T cells showed more expanded clones than CD4+ T cells after ivuxolimab. At doses of 0.1 to 3.0 mg/kg, clonal expansion of both CD4+ and CD8+ blood T cells was observed from baseline to week 6. Low levels of normalized T-cell clonal expansion were also seen in some nonresponding patients. In the 0.1-3.0 mg/kg groups, partial responders had among the lowest normalized peripheral clonal expansion, particularly in CD8+ T cells.

The trial excluded patients who had a history of autoimmune disease or were on systemic immunosuppression. Peripheral blood for TCR sequencing was collected from all dose cohorts at baseline, on cycle 4 day 1, and on cycle 7 day 1. The samples were taken from a phase I, first-in-human, multicenter, open-label dose-escalation trial of ivuxolimab. The trial enrolled adults with locally advanced or metastatic head and neck squamous cell, hepatocellular, melanoma or renal cell carcinoma. Before TCR sequencing, CD4+ T cells and CD8+ T cells from peripheral blood were sorted into separate populations. The CDR3 numbers 13 residues from cysteine through phenylalanine. The read is trimmed to its CDR3 DNA, 39 bases read in frame from base 1. CDR1 and CDR2 are drawn from the germline V gene (reference sequence): SEHNR, FQNEAQ. At the junction V is shortened by 5 bases and J by 0 bases, with 7 bases in between.

Sequences were derived from CD4+ or CD8+ T cells sorted from blood, sampled in a trial of the OX40 agonist ivuxolimab. The chain was built from TRBV7-9 and TRBJ1-1; the D segment cannot be called with confidence. This sequence originates from an adult with an advanced solid tumor such as melanoma, head and neck, liver or kidney cancer. The bases read TGTGCCAGCAGCCTCTCATTGAACACTGAAGCTTTCTTT. Its amino acids are CASSLSLNTEAFF.